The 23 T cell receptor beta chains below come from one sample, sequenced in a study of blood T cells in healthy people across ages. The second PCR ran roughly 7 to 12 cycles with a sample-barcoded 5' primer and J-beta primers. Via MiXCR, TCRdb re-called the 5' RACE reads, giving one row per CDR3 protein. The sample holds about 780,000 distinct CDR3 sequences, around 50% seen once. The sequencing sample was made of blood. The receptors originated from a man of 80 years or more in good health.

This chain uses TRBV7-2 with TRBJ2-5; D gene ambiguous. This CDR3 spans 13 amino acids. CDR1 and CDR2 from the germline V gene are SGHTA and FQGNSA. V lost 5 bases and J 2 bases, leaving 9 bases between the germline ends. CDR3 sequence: CASSPFGQETQYF. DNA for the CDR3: TGTGCCAGCAGCCCCTTTGGGCAAGAGACCCAGTACTTC. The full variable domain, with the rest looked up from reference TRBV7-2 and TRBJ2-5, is GAGVSQSPSNKVTEKGKDVELRCDPISGHTALYWYRQSLGQGLEFLIYFQGNSAPDKSGLPSDRFSAERTGGSVSTLTIQRTQQEDSAVYLCASSPFGQETQYFGPGTRLLVL.

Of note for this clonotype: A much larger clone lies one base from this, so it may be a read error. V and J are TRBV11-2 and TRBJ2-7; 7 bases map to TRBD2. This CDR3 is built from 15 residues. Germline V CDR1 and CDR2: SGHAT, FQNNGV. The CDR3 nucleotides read TGTGCCGGCAGCTTAGCACGCGGGAGTGCCTACGAGCAGTACTTC. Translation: CAGSLARGSAYEQYF.

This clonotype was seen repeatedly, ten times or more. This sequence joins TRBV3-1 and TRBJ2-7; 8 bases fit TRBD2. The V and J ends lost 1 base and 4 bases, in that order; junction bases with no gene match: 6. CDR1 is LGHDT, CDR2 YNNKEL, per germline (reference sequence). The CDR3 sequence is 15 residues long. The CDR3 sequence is CASSQVPGGSYEQYF. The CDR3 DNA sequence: TGTGCCAGCAGCCAAGTTCCGGGAGGGTCTTACGAGCAGTACTTC.

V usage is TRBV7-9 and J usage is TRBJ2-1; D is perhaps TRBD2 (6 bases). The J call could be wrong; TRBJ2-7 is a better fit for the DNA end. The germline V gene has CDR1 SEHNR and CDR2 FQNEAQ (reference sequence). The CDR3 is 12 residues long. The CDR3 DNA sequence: TGTGCCAGCAGCCCTACTAGCAATGAGCAGTACTTC. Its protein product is CASSPTSNEQYF.

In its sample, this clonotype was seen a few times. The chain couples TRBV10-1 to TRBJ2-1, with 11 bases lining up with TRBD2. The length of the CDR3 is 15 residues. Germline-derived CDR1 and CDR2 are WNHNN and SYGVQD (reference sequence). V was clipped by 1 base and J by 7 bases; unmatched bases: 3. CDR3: CASSELSSGRNEQFF. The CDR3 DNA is TGCGCCAGCAGTGAGTTGTCTAGCGGGAGGAATGAGCAGTTCTTC.

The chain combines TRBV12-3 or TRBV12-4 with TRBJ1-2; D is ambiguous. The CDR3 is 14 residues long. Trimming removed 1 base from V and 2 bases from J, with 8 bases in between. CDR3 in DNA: TGTGCCAGCAGTTTAGGGAGCTTAAACTATGGCTACACCTTC. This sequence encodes CASSLGSLNYGYTF.

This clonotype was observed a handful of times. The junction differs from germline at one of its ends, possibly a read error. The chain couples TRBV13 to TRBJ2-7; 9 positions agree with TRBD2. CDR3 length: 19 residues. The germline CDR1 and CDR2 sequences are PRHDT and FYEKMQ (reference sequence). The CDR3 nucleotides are TGTGCTAGCAGCTCCAGTTTTAAGATTAGCGGGGGATCCACCTACGAGCAGTACTTC. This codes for CASSSSFKISGGSTYEQYF.

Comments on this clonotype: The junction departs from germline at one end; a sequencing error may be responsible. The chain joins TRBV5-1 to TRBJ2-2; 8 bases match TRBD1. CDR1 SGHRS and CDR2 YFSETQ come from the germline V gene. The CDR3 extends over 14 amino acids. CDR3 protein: CASSSQGATGELFF. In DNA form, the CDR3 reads TGTGCCAGCAGTTCCCAGGGGGCTACCGGGGAGCTGTTTTTT.

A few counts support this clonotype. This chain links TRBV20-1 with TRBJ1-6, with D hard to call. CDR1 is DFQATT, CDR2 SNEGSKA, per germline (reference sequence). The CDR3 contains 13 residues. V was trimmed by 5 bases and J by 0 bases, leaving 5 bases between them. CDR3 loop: CSAESSYNSPLHF. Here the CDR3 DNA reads TGCAGTGCTGAAAGCTCCTATAATTCACCCCTCCACTTT.

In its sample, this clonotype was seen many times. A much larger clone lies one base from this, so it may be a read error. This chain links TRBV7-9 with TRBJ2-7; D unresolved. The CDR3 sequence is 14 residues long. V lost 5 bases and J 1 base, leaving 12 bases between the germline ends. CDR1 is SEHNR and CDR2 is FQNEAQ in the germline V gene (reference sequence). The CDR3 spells CASSVGVTSYEQYF. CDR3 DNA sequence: TGTGCCAGCAGCGTAGGTGTGACATCCTACGAGCAGTACTTC.

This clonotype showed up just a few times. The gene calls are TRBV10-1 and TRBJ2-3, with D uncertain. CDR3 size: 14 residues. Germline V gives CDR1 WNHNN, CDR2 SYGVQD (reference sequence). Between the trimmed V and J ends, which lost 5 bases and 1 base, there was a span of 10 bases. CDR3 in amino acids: CASSPRLGTDTQYF. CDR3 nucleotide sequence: TGCGCCAGCAGTCCTCGGTTGGGCACAGATACGCAGTATTTT.

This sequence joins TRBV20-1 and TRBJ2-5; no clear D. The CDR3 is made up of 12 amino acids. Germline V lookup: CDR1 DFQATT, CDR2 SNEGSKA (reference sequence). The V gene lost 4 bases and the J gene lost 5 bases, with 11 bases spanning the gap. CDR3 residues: CSATPSGETQYF. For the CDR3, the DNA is TGCAGTGCTACCCCCTCTGGGGAGACCCAGTACTTC.

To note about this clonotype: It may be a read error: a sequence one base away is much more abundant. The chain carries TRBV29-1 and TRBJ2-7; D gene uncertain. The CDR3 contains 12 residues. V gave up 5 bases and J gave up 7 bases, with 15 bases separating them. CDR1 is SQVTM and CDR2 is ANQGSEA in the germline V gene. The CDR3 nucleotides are TGCAGCGTTCGCCCCAACAGCAATGAGCAGTACTTC. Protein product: CSVRPNSNEQYF.

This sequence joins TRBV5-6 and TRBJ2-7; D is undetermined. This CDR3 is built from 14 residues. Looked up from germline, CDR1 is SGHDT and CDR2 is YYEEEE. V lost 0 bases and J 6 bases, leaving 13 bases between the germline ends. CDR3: CASSLALGFLEQYF. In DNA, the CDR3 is TGTGCCAGCAGCTTGGCCCTCGGGTTTCTCGAGCAGTACTTC.

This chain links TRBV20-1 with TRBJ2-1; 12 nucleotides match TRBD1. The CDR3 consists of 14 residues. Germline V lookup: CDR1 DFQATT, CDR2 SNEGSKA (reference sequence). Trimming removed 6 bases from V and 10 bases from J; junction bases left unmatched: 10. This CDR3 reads CSALSGQGAGEQFF. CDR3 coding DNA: TGCAGTGCATTGTCGGGACAGGGGGCAGGGGAGCAGTTCTTC.

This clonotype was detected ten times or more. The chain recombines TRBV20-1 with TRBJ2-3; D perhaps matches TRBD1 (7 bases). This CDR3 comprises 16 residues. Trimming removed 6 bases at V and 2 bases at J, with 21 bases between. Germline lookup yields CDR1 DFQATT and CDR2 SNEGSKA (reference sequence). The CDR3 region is CSASGGDSLFTDTQYF. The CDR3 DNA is TGCAGTGCCTCCGGCGGGGACAGCCTATTCACAGATACGCAGTATTTT.

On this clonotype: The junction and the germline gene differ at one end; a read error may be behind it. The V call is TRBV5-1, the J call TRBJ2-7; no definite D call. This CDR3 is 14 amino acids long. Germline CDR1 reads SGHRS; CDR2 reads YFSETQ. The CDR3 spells CASKPRGSSYVQYF. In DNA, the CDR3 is TGCGCCAGCAAACCCCGAGGAAGCTCCTACGTGCAGTACTTC.

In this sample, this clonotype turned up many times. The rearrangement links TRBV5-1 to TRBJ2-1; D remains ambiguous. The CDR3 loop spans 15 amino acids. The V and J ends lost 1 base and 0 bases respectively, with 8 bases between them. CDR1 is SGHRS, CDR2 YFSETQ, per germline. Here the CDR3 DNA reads TGCGCCAGCAGCTTGACCCTTAGCTCCTACAATGAGCAGTTCTTC. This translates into CASSLTLSSYNEQFF.

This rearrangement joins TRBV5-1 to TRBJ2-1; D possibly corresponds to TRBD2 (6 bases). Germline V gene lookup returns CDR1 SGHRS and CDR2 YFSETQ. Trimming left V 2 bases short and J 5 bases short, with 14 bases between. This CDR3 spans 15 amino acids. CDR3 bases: TGCGCCAGCAGCTTTGCGGGATCGAGGCACAATGAGCAGTTCTTC. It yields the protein CASSFAGSRHNEQFF.

The CDR3 here is CASSLESWGSSYNEQFF. Written as DNA, the CDR3 is TGCGCCAGCAGCTTGGAATCTTGGGGGAGCTCCTACAATGAGCAGTTCTTC. The J gene is TRBJ2-1, the V gene TRBV5-1; either TRBD1 or TRBD2 may fit D (5 bases each). V was cut by 0 bases and J by 0 bases, with 13 bases left in between. The CDR3 spans 17 residues. Germline V gene sequence: CDR1 SGHRS, CDR2 YFSETQ. The whole variable domain, filled in from reference TRBV5-1 and TRBJ2-1, reads KAGVTQTPRYLIKTRGQQVTLSCSPISGHRSVSWYQQTPGQGLQFLFEYFSETQRNKGNFPGRFSGRQFSNSRSEMNVSTLELGDSALYLCASSLESWGSSYNEQFFGPGTRLTVL.

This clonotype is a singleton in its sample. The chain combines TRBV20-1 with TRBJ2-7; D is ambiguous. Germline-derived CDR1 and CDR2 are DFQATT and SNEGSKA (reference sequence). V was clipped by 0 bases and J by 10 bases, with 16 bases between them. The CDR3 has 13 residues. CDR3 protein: CSARDVNVPIQYF. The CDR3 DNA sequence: TGCAGTGCTAGAGATGTGAACGTCCCAATCCAGTACTTC.

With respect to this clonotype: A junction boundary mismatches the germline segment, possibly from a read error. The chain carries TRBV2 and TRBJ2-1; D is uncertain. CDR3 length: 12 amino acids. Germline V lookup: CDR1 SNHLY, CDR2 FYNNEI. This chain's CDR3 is CASSEQPRNRFF. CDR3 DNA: TGTGCCAGTAGTGAACAACCACGAAATCGGTTCTTC.

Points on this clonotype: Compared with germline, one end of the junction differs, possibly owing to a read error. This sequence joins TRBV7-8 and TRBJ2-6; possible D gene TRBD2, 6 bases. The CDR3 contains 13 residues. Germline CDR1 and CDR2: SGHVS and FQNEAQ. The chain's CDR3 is CATAGSGANALTF. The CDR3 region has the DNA TGTGCCACTGCGGGGTCTGGGGCCAACGCCCTGACTTTC.